These T cell receptor beta chains were read from a single sample in a study of shared clonotypes between healthy human individuals. The repertoire was sequenced with immunoSEQ multiplex PCR; TCRdb's copy has only in-frame clones and lacks some. The sample holds 450,000 or so clones, 77% seen once. Sequenced: PBMCs. These receptor sequences come from a woman between 40 and 55 years old in good health. Some clones in this sample may be carry-over from other donors' samples. Each CDR3 is given with its conserved first and last residue. Fields, in order: J gene, clone size, D gene, V gene, CDR3 length, CDR3 DNA, CDR3 protein. D genes are given only for firm matches. Clone size, where shown, is once, few, many, or a class for clones that have expanded.

TRBJ1-5	-	TRBD1	TRBV4-1	15	TGCGCCAGCAGCCAAAGACAGGGGTGGAGGCAGCCCCAGCATTTT	CASSQRQGWRQPQHF
TRBJ1-5	-	-	TRBV27	12	TGTGCCAGCAGTTTCTTAGGACGGCCCCAGCATTTT	CASSFLGRPQHF
TRBJ2-3	-	-	TRBV15	14	TGTGCCACCAGCAGAGACGGGTACACAGATACGCAGTATTTT	CATSRDGYTDTQYF
TRBJ1-5	-	-	TRBV30	14	TGTGCCTGGAGTGTAGGCGGGGGCAATCAGCCCCAGCATTTT	CAWSVGGGNQPQHF
TRBJ2-3	once	TRBD2	TRBV2	12	TGTGCCAGCAGACTAGGACTAGTGGGCGAGGATTTT	CASRLGLVGEDF
TRBJ1-1	-	-	TRBV13	15	TGTGCCAGCAGCCCGGGATACGACAGGTTCACTGAAGCTTTCTTT	CASSPGYDRFTEAFF
TRBJ2-1	-	-	TRBV7-3	15	TGTGCCAGCAGCGTAGACATCACGGCCTACAATGAGCAGTTCTTC	CASSVDITAYNEQFF
TRBJ2-2	-	TRBD1	TRBV7-8	15	TGTGCCAGCAGCCTGGGACAGCCTTACACCGGGGAGCTGTTTTTT	CASSLGQPYTGELFF
TRBJ2-3	-	TRBD1	TRBV5-1	15	TGCGCCAGCAGCTTGGGGACAGGGGGCACAGATACGCAGTATTTT	CASSLGTGGTDTQYF
TRBJ2-1	-	TRBD2	TRBV29-1	15	TGCAGCGTTGAGACGACTAGCGGAGGCAAAAATGAGCAGTTCTTC	CSVETTSGGKNEQFF
TRBJ1-2	-	-	TRBV28	12	TGTGCCAGCGGCGTCTACAGGGTCGGCTACACCTTC	CASGVYRVGYTF
TRBJ1-4	-	TRBD1	TRBV5-5	15	TGTGCCAGCAGCCTTCAGACAGGGGGAGATGAAAAACTGTTTTTT	CASSLQTGGDEKLFF
TRBJ2-5	few	TRBD1	TRBV29-1	15	TGCAGCGTTGAAGGGGGACAGGGGTCACAAGAGACCCAGTACTTC	CSVEGGQGSQETQYF
TRBJ2-7	-	-	TRBV12-5	12	TGTGCTAGTGGGCTAGACCGTTACGAGCAGTACTTC	CASGLDRYEQYF
TRBJ1-1	once	TRBD1	TRBV29-1	13	TGCAGCGTTGAAGCCGGGACAGGGAGAAGAGCTTTCTTT	CSVEAGTGRRAFF
TRBJ1-1	-	-	TRBV28	13	TGTGCCAGCAGTTCCTCGGTTGACACTGAAGCTTTCTTT	CASSSSVDTEAFF
TRBJ1-3	-	-	TRBV28	15	TGTGCCAGCAGTCCCCTCTCAGGACCCGGAAACACCATATATTTT	CASSPLSGPGNTIYF
TRBJ2-1	-	TRBD2	TRBV4-1	15	TGCGTCAGCAACCCGGGACTAGCGGGAGAGAATGAGCAGTTCTTC	CVSNPGLAGENEQFF
TRBJ1-5	-	TRBD1	TRBV18	17	TGTGCCAGCTCACCTCTGGGACAGGGGTATAGCAATCAGCCCCAGCATTTT	CASSPLGQGYSNQPQHF
TRBJ2-1	-	TRBD2	TRBV30	16	TGTGCCTGGAGTTTACTAGCGGGAGTTCGGTACAATGAGCAGTTCTTC	CAWSLLAGVRYNEQFF
TRBJ1-3	few	-	TRBV30	15	TGTGCCTGGAGTGTCTCCAGCTACTCTGGAAACACCATATATTTT	CAWSVSSYSGNTIYF
TRBJ1-5	-	-	TRBV18	17	TGTGCCAGCTCACCACTCTCCAGCCAATATAGCAATCAGCCCCAGCATTTT	CASSPLSSQYSNQPQHF
TRBJ1-5	-	-	TRBV30	16	TGTGCCTGGAGTCGAACAGGGTTAAGTAACTTAGTGGTCCAGCATTTT	CAWSRTGLSNLVVQHF
TRBJ1-1	-	-	TRBV30	13	TGTGCCTGGAGTATGGGGGCGAGCACTGAAGCTTTCTTT	CAWSMGASTEAFF
TRBJ2-5	-	-	TRBV4-1	13	TGCGCCAGCAGCCGAGGGGGGGAGGAGACCCAGTACTTC	CASSRGGEETQYF
TRBJ2-7	-	-	TRBV6-6	13	TGTGCCAGCAGTTCGGGACTTTCCTTCGAGCAGTACTTC	CASSSGLSFEQYF
TRBJ2-3	-	-	TRBV4-1	13	TGCGCCAGCAGCCAAGGCAGGGAAGATACGCAGTATTTT	CASSQGREDTQYF
TRBJ2-3	many	-	TRBV5-8	14	TGTGCCAGCAGCTTATCAGGGACCACAGATACGCAGTATTTT	CASSLSGTTDTQYF
TRBJ1-4	-	-	TRBV28	11	TGTGCCAGCAACAGTAATGAAAAACTGTTTTTT	CASNSNEKLFF
TRBJ2-5	-	-	TRBV18	18	TGTGCCAGCTCACCCCCGGGACTCATAGGGGGGTACCAAGAGACCCAGTACTTC	CASSPPGLIGGYQETQYF
TRBJ2-7	-	-	TRBV27	15	TGTGCCAGCAGTCCCCAGGTAGTTAGGTCGTACGAGCAGTACTTC	CASSPQVVRSYEQYF
TRBJ1-1	-	-	TRBV7-8	14	TGTGCCAGCAGCTTAGATGGGACACCAAAGGGGGCTTTCTTT	CASSLDGTPKGAFF
TRBJ2-7	few	TRBD1	TRBV5-1	13	TGCGCCAGCAGCTGGACAGGGGACTACGAGCAGTACTTC	CASSWTGDYEQYF
TRBJ2-3	once	TRBD2	TRBV27	15	TGTGCCAGCAGTTTATCGATAGGCGGGGGGGATACGCAGTATTTT	CASSLSIGGGDTQYF
TRBJ2-1	-	TRBD2	TRBV29-1	15	TGCAGCGTGGCAGGGGCGGGAGGACTCTACAATGAGCAGTTCTTC	CSVAGAGGLYNEQFF
TRBJ1-1	few	-	TRBV19	15	TGTGCCAGTAGTATAGTCGCCCTTACGGACACTGAAGCTTTCTTT	CASSIVALTDTEAFF
TRBJ2-5	few	-	TRBV5-1	15	TGCGCCAGCAGCTTTGGGGCGGGGAGAAGGGAGACCCAGTACTTC	CASSFGAGRRETQYF
TRBJ2-1	-	TRBD2	TRBV7-9	17	TGTGCCAGCACTTTCACCCTAGCGGGATCAGGGGGGAATGAGCAGTTCTTC	CASTFTLAGSGGNEQFF
TRBJ2-7	once	-	TRBV30	12	TGTGCCTGGAGCGGTAGCGGATACGAGCAGTACTTC	CAWSGSGYEQYF
TRBJ2-1	-	-	TRBV7-9	15	TGTGCCAGCAGCCTGCGACAGTCTTCCTACAATGAGCAGTTCTTC	CASSLRQSSYNEQFF
TRBJ1-2	-	-	TRBV28	16	TGTGCCAGCAGCTCCCCCGCGGGCCGCTACTTCTATGGCTACACCTTC	CASSSPAGRYFYGYTF
TRBJ2-1	-	-	TRBV1	16	TGCACCAGCAGCCTGCTCCGGGGCCTCGCCGGGCATGAGCAGTTCTTC	CTSSLLRGLAGHEQFF
TRBJ2-7	-	-	TRBV7-6	12	TGTGCCAGCAGCTTACCTCTGAGCGAGCAGTACTTC	CASSLPLSEQYF
TRBJ2-2	few	TRBD2	TRBV6-5	15	TGTGCCAGCAGGAGAGCGGGGGCCAACACCGGGGAGCTGTTTTTT	CASRRAGANTGELFF
TRBJ2-1	many	-	TRBV19	13	TGTGCCAGTACGGGACATTGGGCCAATGAGCAGTTCTTC	CASTGHWANEQFF
TRBJ2-1	-	TRBD2	TRBV30	16	TGTGCCTGGAGTGTCCTGACTAGCGGGGTTTACAATGAGCAGTTCTTC	CAWSVLTSGVYNEQFF
TRBJ2-7	-	-	TRBV7-8	15	TGTGCCAGCAGTTTCCTCCGCTACTTGCCCTACGAGCAGTACTTC	CASSFLRYLPYEQYF
TRBJ1-1	-	TRBD1	TRBV5-6	13	TGTGCCAGCAGCCCAAGGGGGCTCACTGAAGCTTTCTTT	CASSPRGLTEAFF